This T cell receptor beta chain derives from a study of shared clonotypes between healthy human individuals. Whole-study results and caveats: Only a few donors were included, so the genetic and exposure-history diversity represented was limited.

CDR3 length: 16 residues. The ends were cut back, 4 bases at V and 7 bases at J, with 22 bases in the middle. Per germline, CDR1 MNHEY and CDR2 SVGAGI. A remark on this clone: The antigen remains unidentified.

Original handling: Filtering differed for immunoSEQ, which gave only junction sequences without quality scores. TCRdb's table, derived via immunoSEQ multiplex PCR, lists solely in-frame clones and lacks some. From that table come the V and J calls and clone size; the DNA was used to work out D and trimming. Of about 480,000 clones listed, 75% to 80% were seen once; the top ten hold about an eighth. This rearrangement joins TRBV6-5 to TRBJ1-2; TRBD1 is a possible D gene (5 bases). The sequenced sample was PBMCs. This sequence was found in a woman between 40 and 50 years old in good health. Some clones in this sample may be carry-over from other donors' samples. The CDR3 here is CASSSWTPSPGSGYTF. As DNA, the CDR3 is TGTGCCAGCAGTTCGTGGACACCGTCCCCCGGGTCTGGCTACACCTTC.